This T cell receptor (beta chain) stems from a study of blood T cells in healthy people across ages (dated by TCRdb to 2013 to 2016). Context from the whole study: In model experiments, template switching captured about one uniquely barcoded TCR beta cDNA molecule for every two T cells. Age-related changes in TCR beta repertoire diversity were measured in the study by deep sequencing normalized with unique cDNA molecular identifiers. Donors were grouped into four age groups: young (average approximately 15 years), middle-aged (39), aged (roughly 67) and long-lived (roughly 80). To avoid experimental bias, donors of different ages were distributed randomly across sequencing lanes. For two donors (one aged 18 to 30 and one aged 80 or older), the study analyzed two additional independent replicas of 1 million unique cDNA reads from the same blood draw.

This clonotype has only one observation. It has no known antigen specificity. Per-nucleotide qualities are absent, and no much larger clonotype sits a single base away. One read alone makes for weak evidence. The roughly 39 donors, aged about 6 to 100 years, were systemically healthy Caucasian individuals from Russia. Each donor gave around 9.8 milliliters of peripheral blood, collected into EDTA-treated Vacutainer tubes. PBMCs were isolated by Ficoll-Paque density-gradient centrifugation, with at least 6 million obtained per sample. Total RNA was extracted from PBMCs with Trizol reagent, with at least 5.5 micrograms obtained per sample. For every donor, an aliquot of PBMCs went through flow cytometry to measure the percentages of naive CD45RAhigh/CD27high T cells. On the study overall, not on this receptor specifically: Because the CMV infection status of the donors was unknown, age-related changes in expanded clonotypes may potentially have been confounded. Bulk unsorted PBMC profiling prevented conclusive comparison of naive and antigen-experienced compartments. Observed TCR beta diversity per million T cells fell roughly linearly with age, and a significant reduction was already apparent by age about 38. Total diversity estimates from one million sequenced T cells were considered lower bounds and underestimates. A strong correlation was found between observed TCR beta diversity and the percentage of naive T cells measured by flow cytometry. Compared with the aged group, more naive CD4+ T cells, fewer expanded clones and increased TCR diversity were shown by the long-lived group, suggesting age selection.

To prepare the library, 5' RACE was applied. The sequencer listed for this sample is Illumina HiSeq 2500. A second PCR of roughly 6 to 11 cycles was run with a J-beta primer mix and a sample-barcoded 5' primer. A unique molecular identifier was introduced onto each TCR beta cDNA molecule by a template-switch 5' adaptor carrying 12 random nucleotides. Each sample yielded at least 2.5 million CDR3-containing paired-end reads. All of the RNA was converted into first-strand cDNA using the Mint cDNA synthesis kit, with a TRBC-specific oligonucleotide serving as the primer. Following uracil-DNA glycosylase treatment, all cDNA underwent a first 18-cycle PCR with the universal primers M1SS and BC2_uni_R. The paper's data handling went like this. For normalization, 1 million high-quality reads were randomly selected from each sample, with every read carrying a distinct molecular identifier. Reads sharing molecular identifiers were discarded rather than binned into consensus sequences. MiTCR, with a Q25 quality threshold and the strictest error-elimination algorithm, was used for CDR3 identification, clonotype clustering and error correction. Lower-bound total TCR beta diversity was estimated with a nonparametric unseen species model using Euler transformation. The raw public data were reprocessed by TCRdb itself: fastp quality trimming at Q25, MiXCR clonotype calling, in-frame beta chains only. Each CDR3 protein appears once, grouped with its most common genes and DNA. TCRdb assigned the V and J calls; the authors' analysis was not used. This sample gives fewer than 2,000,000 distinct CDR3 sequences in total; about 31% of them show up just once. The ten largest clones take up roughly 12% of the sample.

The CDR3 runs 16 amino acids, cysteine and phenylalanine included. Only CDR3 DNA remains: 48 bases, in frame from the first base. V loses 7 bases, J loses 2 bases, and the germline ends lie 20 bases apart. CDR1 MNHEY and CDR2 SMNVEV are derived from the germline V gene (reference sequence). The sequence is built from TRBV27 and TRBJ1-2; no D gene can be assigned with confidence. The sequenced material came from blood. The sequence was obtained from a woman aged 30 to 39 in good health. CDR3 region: CASTIRGGDLNYGYTF. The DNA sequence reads TGTGCCAGCACCATAAGAGGAGGAGATTTGAACTATGGCTACACCTTC.